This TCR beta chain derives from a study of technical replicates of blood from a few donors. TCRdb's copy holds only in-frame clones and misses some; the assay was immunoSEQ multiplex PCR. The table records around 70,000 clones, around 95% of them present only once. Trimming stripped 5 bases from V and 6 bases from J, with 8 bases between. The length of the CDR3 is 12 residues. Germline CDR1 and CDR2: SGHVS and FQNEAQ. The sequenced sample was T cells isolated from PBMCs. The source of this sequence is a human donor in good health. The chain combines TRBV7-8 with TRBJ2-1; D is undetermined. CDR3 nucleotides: TGTGCCAGCAGCCCCTCGGGCAATGAGCAGTTCTTC. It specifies CASSPSGNEQFF.